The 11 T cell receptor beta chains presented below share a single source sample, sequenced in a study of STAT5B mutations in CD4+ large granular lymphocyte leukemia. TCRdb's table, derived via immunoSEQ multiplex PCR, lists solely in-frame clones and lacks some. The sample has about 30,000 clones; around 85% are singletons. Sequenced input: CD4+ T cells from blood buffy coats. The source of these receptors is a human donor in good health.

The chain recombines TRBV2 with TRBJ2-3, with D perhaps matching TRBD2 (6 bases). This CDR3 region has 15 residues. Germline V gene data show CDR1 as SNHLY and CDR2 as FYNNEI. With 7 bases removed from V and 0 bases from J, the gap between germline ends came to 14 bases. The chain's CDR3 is CASKDRLGSTDTQYF. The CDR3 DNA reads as TGTGCCAGCAAGGACCGACTAGGGAGCACAGATACGCAGTATTTT.

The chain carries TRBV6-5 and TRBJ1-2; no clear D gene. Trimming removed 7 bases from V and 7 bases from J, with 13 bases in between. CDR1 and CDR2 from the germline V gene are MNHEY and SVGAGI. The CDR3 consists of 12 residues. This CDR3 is CASTPWQLGYTF. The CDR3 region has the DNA TGTGCCAGCACTCCCTGGCAGCTTGGCTACACCTTC.

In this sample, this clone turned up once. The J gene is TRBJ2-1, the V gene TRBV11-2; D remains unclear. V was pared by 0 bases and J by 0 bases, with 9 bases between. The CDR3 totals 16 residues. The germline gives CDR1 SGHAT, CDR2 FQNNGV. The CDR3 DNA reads TGTGCCAGCAGCTTAGACGGTGGGAACTCCTACAATGAGCAGTTCTTC. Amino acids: CASSLDGGNSYNEQFF.

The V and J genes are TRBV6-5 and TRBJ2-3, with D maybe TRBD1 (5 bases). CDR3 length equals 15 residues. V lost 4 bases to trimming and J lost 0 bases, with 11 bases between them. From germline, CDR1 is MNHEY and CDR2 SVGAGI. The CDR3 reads CASSSPRASTDTQYF. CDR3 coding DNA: TGTGCCAGCAGTTCCCCCAGGGCCAGCACAGATACGCAGTATTTT.

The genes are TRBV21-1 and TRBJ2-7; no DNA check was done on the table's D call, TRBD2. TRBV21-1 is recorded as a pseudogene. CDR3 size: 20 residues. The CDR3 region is CASSSSTGQMLAGTTYEQYF. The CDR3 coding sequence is TGTGCCAGCAGCAGCTCTACCGGCCAGATGCTAGCGGGGACCACCTACGAGCAGTACTTC.

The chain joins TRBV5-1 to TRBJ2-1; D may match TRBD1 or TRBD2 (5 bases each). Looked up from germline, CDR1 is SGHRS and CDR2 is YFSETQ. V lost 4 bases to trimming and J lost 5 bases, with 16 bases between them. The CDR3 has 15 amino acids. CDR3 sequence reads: CASSPLGRGDNEQFF. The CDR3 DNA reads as TGCGCCAGCAGCCCCCTTGGACGGGGCGACAATGAGCAGTTCTTC.

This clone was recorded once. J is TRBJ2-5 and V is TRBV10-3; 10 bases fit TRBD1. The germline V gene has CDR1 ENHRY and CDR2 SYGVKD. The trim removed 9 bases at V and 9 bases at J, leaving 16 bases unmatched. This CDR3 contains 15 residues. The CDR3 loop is CAIREGQGSSTPQYF. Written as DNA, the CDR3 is TGTGCCATTCGGGAGGGACAGGGGAGTTCGACGCCCCAGTACTTC.

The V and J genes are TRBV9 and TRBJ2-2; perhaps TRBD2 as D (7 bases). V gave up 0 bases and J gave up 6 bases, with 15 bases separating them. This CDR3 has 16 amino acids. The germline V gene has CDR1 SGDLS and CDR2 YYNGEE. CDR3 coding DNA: TGTGCCAGCAGCGTAGCTGCGGGGGCAACTCCCGGGGAGCTGTTTTTT. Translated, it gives CASSVAAGATPGELFF.

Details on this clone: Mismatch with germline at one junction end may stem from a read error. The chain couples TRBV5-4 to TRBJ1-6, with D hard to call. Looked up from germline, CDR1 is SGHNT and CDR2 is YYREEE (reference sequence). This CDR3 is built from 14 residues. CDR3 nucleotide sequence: TGTGCCAGCAGTTTGGCGCAGGTGGCTTCACCCCTCCACTTT. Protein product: CASSLAQVASPLHF.

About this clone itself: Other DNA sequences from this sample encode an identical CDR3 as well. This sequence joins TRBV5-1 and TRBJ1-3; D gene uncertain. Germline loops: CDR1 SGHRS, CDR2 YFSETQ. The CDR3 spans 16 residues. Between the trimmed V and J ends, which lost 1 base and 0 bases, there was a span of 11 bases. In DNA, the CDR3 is TGCGCCAGCAGCTTGACGGATTCGGGCTCTGGAAACACCATATATTTT. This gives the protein CASSLTDSGSGNTIYF.

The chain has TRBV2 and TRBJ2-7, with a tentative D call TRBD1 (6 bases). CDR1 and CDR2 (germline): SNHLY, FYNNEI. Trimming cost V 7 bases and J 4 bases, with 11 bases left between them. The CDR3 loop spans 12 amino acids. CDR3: CASKGQEYEQYF. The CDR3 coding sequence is TGTGCCAGCAAGGGACAAGAATACGAGCAGTACTTC.